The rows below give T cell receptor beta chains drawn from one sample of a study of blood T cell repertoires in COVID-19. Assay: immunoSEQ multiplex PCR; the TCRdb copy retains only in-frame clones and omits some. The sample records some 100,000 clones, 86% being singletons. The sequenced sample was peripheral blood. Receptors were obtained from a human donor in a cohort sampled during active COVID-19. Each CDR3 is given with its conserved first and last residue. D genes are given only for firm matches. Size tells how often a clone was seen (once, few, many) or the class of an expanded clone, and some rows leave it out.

cdr3_nt: TGTGCCAGCAGCTTAGTTGGGACAGTAACGAACACCGGGGAGCTGTTTTTT
cdr3_aa: CASSLVGTVTNTGELFF
v_call: TRBV7-2
j_call: TRBJ2-2
clone_size: -
d_call: TRBD1

cdr3_nt: TGTGCCAGCAGCTTGGGGACTAGCGGGAGTATCTACGAGCAGTACTTC
cdr3_aa: CASSLGTSGSIYEQYF
v_call: TRBV5-6
j_call: TRBJ2-7
clone_size: -
d_call: TRBD2

cdr3_nt: TGTGCCAGCAGCTTAGCGGGTAAGGGGACTGAAGCTTTCTTT
cdr3_aa: CASSLAGKGTEAFF
v_call: TRBV11-2
j_call: TRBJ1-1
clone_size: -
d_call: -

cdr3_nt: TGTGCCAGCAGTTACTCGGCTCCAAATTACAATGAGCAGTTCTTC
cdr3_aa: CASSYSAPNYNEQFF
v_call: TRBV6-5
j_call: TRBJ2-1
clone_size: -
d_call: -

cdr3_nt: TGTGCCAGCAGCCTTGGGGGACGGGGGGAAAAACTGTTTTTT
cdr3_aa: CASSLGGRGEKLFF
v_call: TRBV5-5
j_call: TRBJ1-4
clone_size: -
d_call: -

cdr3_nt: TGTGCCAGCAGTTACTCGAAAGACAGGGGTTTTCACGAGCAGTACTTC
cdr3_aa: CASSYSKDRGFHEQYF
v_call: TRBV6-2/TRBV6-3
j_call: TRBJ2-7
clone_size: -
d_call: TRBD1

cdr3_nt: TGTGCCAGCGCCGGGGGGGAGACCCTCGGCAATCAGCCCCAGCATTTT
cdr3_aa: CASAGGETLGNQPQHF
v_call: TRBV18
j_call: TRBJ1-5
clone_size: -
d_call: -

cdr3_nt: TGTGCCAGCAGTTACTCGGGAGGGGCGTCAAACGAGCAGTACTTC
cdr3_aa: CASSYSGGASNEQYF
v_call: TRBV6-5
j_call: TRBJ2-7
clone_size: -
d_call: TRBD2

cdr3_nt: TGTGCCAGCTCACGAGGGGGGGACGAGAATTCACCCCTCCACTTT
cdr3_aa: CASSRGGDENSPLHF
v_call: TRBV18
j_call: TRBJ1-6
clone_size: -
d_call: -

cdr3_nt: TGCGCCAGCACTATCACTAGGACCACCGGGGAGCTGTTTTTT
cdr3_aa: CASTITRTTGELFF
v_call: TRBV10-2
j_call: TRBJ2-2
clone_size: few
d_call: -

cdr3_nt: TGTGCCAGCTACGATCGAGGGGGCCTAAATGAGCAGTTCTTC
cdr3_aa: CASYDRGGLNEQFF
v_call: TRBV6-5
j_call: TRBJ2-1
clone_size: -
d_call: TRBD1

cdr3_nt: TGTGCCAGCAGCTTAGCCCGTTACAATGAGCAGTTCTTC
cdr3_aa: CASSLARYNEQFF
v_call: TRBV7-7
j_call: TRBJ2-1
clone_size: -
d_call: -

cdr3_nt: TGTGCCAGCAGGGTGGGGGCCGAGCCCCAGCATTTT
cdr3_aa: CASRVGAEPQHF
v_call: TRBV2
j_call: TRBJ1-5
clone_size: -
d_call: -

cdr3_nt: TGCGCCAGCAGCAAGGGACAGAAGGACACTGAAGCTTTCTTT
cdr3_aa: CASSKGQKDTEAFF
v_call: TRBV5-1
j_call: TRBJ1-1
clone_size: once
d_call: TRBD1

cdr3_nt: TGTGCCAGCAGCTCCGGGACACCGAACACTGAAGCTTTCTTT
cdr3_aa: CASSSGTPNTEAFF
v_call: TRBV7-9
j_call: TRBJ1-1
clone_size: few
d_call: -

cdr3_nt: TGTGCCAGCAGTGAAGGGGTAGCGGGGACAGATACGCAGTATTTT
cdr3_aa: CASSEGVAGTDTQYF
v_call: TRBV2
j_call: TRBJ2-3
clone_size: -
d_call: TRBD2

cdr3_nt: TGTGCCAGCAGCCAAGGGACTAGCTCTACGGGGCAGTACTTC
cdr3_aa: CASSQGTSSTGQYF
v_call: TRBV4-2
j_call: TRBJ2-7
clone_size: -
d_call: TRBD2

cdr3_nt: TGTGCCAGCAGTTTTCAGCACCTGGTGATTAGCGGGACCTACGAGCAGTACTTC
cdr3_aa: CASSFQHLVISGTYEQYF
v_call: TRBV28
j_call: TRBJ2-7
clone_size: -
d_call: TRBD2

cdr3_nt: TGTGCCAGCAGTGGGACGGGGGGCTACACCTTC
cdr3_aa: CASSGTGGYTF
v_call: TRBV2
j_call: TRBJ1-2
clone_size: -
d_call: -

cdr3_nt: TGTGCCAGCGGTGACAGGGGTAGCACAGATACGCAGTATTTT
cdr3_aa: CASGDRGSTDTQYF
v_call: TRBV27
j_call: TRBJ2-3
clone_size: -
d_call: TRBD1

cdr3_nt: TGCAGCGTTGCGGTAACAGGGGGGAATGAGCAGTTCTTC
cdr3_aa: CSVAVTGGNEQFF
v_call: TRBV29-1
j_call: TRBJ2-1
clone_size: -
d_call: TRBD1

cdr3_nt: TGTGCCAGCAAGCGGAACAGGAACACCGGGGAGCTGTTTTTT
cdr3_aa: CASKRNRNTGELFF
v_call: TRBV27
j_call: TRBJ2-2
clone_size: -
d_call: -

cdr3_nt: TGTGCCAGTAGTATTAGGTTCGGGAACTATGGCTACACCTTC
cdr3_aa: CASSIRFGNYGYTF
v_call: TRBV19
j_call: TRBJ1-2
clone_size: -
d_call: -

cdr3_nt: TGTGCCAGAAGCATGCAGGATCTTGCAACTAATGAAAAACTGTTTTTT
cdr3_aa: CARSMQDLATNEKLFF
v_call: TRBV5-3
j_call: TRBJ1-4
clone_size: -
d_call: -

cdr3_nt: TGTGCCAGCACCCCTCCTGGGGGGTTTAATTCACCCCTCCACTTT
cdr3_aa: CASTPPGGFNSPLHF
v_call: TRBV6-6
j_call: TRBJ1-6
clone_size: -
d_call: -